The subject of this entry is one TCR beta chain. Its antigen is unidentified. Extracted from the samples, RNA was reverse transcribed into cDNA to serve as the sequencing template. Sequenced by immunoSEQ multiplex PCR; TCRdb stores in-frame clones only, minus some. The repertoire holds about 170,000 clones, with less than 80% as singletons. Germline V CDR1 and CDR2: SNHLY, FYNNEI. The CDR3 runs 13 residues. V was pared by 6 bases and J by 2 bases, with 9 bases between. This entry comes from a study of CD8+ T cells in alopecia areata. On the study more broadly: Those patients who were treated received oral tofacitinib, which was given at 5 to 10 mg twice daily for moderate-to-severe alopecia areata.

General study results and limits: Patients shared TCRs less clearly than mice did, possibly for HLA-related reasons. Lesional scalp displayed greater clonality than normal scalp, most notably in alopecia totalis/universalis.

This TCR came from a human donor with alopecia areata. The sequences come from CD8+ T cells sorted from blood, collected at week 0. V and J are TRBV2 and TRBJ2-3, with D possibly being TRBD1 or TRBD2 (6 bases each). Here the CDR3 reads CASRRGLTDTQYF. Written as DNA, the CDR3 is TGTGCCAGCAGACGGGGGCTCACAGATACGCAGTATTTT. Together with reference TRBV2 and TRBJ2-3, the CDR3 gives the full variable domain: EPEVTQTPSHQVTQMGQEVILRCVPISNHLYFYWYRQILGQKVEFLVSFYNNEISEKSEIFDDQFSVERPDGSNFTLKIRSTKLEDSAMYFCASRRGLTDTQYFGPGTRLTVL.